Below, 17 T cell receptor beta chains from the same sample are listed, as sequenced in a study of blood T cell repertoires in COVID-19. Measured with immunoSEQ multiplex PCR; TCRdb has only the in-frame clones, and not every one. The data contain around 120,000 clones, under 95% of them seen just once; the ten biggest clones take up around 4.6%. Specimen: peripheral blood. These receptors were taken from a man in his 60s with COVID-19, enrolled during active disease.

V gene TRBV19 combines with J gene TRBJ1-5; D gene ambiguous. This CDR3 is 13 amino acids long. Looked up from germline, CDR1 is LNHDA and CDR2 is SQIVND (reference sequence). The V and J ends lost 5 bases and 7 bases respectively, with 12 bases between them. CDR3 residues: CASSLLLRQPQHF. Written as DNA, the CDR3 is TGTGCCAGTAGTCTACTCCTCCGGCAGCCCCAGCATTTT.

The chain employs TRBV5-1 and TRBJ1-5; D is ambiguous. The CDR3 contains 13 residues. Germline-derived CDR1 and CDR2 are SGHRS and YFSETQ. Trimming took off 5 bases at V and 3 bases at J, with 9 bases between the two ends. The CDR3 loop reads CASREGINQPQHF. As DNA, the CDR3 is TGCGCCAGCAGGGAGGGTATCAATCAGCCCCAGCATTTT.

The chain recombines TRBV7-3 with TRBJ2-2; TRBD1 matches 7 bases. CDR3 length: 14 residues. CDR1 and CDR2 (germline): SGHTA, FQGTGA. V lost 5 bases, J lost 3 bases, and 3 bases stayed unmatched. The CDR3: CASSPDRHTGELFF. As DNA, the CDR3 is TGTGCCAGCAGCCCGGACAGGCACACCGGGGAGCTGTTTTTT.

CDR3 nucleotides: TGTGCCAGCAGCTTAGAGAGGACAGCGAACACCGGGGAGCTGTTTTTT. It yields the protein CASSLERTANTGELFF. The V and J genes are TRBV7-2 and TRBJ2-2; D possibly corresponds to TRBD1 (6 bases). The CDR3 length is 16 residues. CDR1 and CDR2 (germline): SGHTA, FQGNSA. V lost 1 base to trimming and J lost 0 bases, with 9 bases between them.

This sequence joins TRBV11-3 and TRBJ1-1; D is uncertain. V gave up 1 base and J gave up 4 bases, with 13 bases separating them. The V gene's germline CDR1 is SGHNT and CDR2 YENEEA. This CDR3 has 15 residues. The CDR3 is CASSLAAGVSTEAFF. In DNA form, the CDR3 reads TGTGCCAGCAGCTTAGCCGCCGGGGTAAGCACTGAAGCTTTCTTT. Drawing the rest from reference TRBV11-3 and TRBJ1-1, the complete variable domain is EAGVVQSPRYKIIEKKQPVAFWCNPISGHNTLYWYLQNLGQGPELLIRYENEEAVDDSQLPKDRFSAERLKGVDSTLKIQPAELGDSAVYLCASSLAAGVSTEAFFGQGTRLTVV.

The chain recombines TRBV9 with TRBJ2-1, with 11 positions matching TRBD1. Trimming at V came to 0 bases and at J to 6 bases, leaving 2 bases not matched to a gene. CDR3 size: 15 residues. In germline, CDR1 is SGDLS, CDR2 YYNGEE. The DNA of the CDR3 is TGTGCCAGCAGCGTAGCCGGACAGGGGGCCAATGAGCAGTTCTTC. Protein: CASSVAGQGANEQFF. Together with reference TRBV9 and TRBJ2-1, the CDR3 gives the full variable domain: DSGVTQTPKHLITATGQRVTLRCSPRSGDLSVYWYQQSLDQGLQFLIQYYNGEERAKGNILERFSAQQFPDLHSELNLSSLELGDSALYFCASSVAGQGANEQFFGPGTRLTVL.

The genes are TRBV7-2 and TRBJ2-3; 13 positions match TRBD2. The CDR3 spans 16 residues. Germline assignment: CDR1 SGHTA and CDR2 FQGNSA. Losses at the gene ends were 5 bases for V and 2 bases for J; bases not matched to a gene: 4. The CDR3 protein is CASSHTSGRATDTQYF. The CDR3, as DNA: TGTGCCAGCAGCCACACTAGCGGGAGGGCCACAGATACGCAGTATTTT.

CDR3 sequence: CASSVRGQSFAGNTIYF. CDR3 coding DNA: TGTGCCAGCAGTGTTAGGGGACAAAGTTTCGCTGGAAACACCATATATTTT. This rearrangement joins TRBV9 to TRBJ1-3; D might be TRBD1 (6 bases). Trimming stripped 5 bases from V and 2 bases from J, with 20 bases between. The CDR3 is 17 amino acids. Germline V gene data show CDR1 as SGDLS and CDR2 as YYNGEE.

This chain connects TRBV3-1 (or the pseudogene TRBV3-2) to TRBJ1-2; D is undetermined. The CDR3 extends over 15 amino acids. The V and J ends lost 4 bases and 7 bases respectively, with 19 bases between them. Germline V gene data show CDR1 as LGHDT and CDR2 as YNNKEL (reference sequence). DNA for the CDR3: TGTGCCAGCAGCCTGTCTGGGATGGGAGTGACTGGCTACACCTTC. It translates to CASSLSGMGVTGYTF.

CDR3 region: CASSQGRGPWDTQYF. In DNA form, the CDR3 reads TGCGCCAGCAGCCAAGGTAGGGGGCCTTGGGATACGCAGTATTTT. The rearrangement uses TRBV4-1 and TRBJ2-3; 7 bases align to TRBD1. This CDR3 contains 15 residues. V trimming: 1 base; J trimming: 6 bases; junction bases outside the gene matches: 7. Per the germline V gene, CDR1 is MGHRA and CDR2 is YSYEKL.

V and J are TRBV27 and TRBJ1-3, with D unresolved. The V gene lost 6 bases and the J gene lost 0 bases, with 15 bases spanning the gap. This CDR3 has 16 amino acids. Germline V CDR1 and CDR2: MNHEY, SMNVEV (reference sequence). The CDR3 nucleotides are TGTGCCAGCAGCCTCCGGGGTCCCGACTCTGGAAACACCATATATTTT. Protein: CASSLRGPDSGNTIYF.

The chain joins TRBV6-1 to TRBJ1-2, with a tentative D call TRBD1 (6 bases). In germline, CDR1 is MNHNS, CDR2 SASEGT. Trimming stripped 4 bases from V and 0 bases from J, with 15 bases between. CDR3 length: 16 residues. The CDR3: CASSVTGSLANYGYTF. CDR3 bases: TGTGCCAGCAGTGTGACAGGTTCCCTAGCTAACTATGGCTACACCTTC.

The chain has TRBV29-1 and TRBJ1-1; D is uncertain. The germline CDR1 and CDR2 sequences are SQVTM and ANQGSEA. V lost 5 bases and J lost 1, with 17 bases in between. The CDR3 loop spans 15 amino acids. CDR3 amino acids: CSVSKELVRNTEAFF. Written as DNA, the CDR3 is TGCAGCGTTTCGAAGGAGTTGGTCCGGAACACTGAAGCTTTCTTT. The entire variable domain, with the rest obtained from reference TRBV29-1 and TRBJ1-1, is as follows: SAVISQKPSRDICQRGTSLTIQCQVDSQVTMMFWYRQQPGQSLTLIATANQGSEATYESGFVIDKFPISRPNLTFSTLTVSNMSPEDSSIYLCSVSKELVRNTEAFFGQGTRLTVV.

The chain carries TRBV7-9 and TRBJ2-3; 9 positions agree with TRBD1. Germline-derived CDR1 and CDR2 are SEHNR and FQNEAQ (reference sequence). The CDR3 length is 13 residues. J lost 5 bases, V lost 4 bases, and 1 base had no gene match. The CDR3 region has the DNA TGTGCCAGCAGCTCGACAGGGGGAGATACGCAGTATTTT. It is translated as CASSSTGGDTQYF.

The CDR3: CASSFRGPYLNTEAFF. The CDR3 DNA is TGTGCCAGCAGTTTCAGGGGTCCTTATCTGAACACTGAAGCTTTCTTT. The chain combines TRBV27 with TRBJ1-1, with a possible D match to TRBD1 (6 bases). CDR3 length: 16 amino acids. Germline V gives CDR1 MNHEY, CDR2 SMNVEV (reference sequence). Trimming took 3 bases from V and 0 from J, leaving 14 bases between them.

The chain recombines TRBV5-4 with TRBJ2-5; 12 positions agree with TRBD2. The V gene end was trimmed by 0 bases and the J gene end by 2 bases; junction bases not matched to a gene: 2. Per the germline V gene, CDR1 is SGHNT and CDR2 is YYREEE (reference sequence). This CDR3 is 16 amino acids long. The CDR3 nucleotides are TGTGCCAGCAGCTTGGGGACTAGCGGGGCTCAAGAGACCCAGTACTTC. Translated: CASSLGTSGAQETQYF.

The CDR3 nucleotides are TGTGCCAGCAGTTCCCACGGGGATAAGGGAAACAATGAGCAGTTCTTC. It is translated as CASSSHGDKGNNEQFF. The chain combines TRBV28 with TRBJ2-1; TRBD2 might be the D (5 bases). CDR3 size: 16 residues. Per the germline V gene, CDR1 is MDHEN and CDR2 is SYDVKM. Deletions cut 4 bases from V and 5 bases from J, with 18 bases between.